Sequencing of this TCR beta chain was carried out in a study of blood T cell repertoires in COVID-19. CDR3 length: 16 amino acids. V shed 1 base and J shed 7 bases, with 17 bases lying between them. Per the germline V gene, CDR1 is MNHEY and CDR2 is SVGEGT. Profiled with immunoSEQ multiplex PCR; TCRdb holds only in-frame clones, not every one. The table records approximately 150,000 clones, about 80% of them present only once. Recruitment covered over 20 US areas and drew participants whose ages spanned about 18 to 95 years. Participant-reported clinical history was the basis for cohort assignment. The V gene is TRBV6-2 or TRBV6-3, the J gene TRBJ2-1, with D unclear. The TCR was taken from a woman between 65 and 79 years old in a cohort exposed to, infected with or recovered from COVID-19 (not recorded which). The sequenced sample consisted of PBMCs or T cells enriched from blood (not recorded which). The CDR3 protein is CASSYLPSSVQNEQFF. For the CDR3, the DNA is TGTGCCAGCAGTTACTTACCCTCTAGTGTTCAGAATGAGCAGTTCTTC.